These 26 T cell receptor beta chains share one sample of origin, sequenced in a study of T cell responses to AZD1222 COVID-19 vaccine. Sequenced by immunoSEQ multiplex PCR; TCRdb stores in-frame clones only, minus some. The table has more than 150,000 clones, more than 75% seen once. Sequenced material: peripheral blood, taken 28 days after the second AZD1222 dose. These receptors came from an adult who received the AZD1222 COVID-19 vaccine.

This clone was recorded once. The genes are TRBV2 and TRBJ2-1; D possibly matches TRBD1 or TRBD2 (5 bases each). Germline CDR1 and CDR2: SNHLY and FYNNEI. CDR3 length: 13 residues. Trimming removed 7 bases from V and 7 bases from J, with 14 bases in between. This CDR3 is CASTPGLLNEQFF. DNA for the CDR3: TGTGCCAGCACTCCGGGGCTATTGAATGAGCAGTTCTTC.

J is TRBJ1-4 and V is TRBV5-1; D not resolved. V was trimmed by 4 bases and J by 0 bases, leaving 7 bases between them. There are 14 residues in the CDR3. Germline V CDR1 and CDR2: SGHRS, YFSETQ. The CDR3 nucleotides are TGCGCCAGCAGCGTGTATGCAACTAATGAAAAACTGTTTTTT. Its protein is CASSVYATNEKLFF.

This chain connects TRBV6-6 to TRBJ2-5; the D call may be TRBD1 or TRBD2 (6 bases each). This CDR3 comprises 17 residues. The germline CDR1 and CDR2 sequences are MNHNY and SVGAGI (reference sequence). V shed 5 bases and J shed 3 bases, with 22 bases lying between them. The CDR3 region is CASSLLGGVGTKETQYF. CDR3 nucleotide sequence: TGTGCCAGCAGTCTTCTCGGGGGAGTGGGGACAAAAGAGACCCAGTACTTC.

The chain links TRBV11-2 to TRBJ2-7, with 9 bases matching TRBD2. V lost 6 bases to trimming and J lost 2 bases; unmatched junction nucleotides: 8. Germline CDR1 SGHAT, CDR2 FQNNGV. This CDR3 has 15 amino acids. The CDR3 DNA is TGTGCCAGCAGTACATCAGCGGGAGGCCCCTACGAGCAGTACTTC. Residues: CASSTSAGGPYEQYF. The full variable domain, its missing parts supplied by reference TRBV11-2 and TRBJ2-7, is EAGVAQSPRYKIIEKRQSVAFWCNPISGHATLYWYQQILGQGPKLLIQFQNNGVVDDSQLPKDRFSAERLKGVDSTLKIQPAKLEDSAVYLCASSTSAGGPYEQYFGPGTRLTVT.

A single count supports this clone. The chain links TRBV4-1 to TRBJ1-3, with D maybe TRBD1 (6 bases). The CDR3 is made up of 17 amino acids. The ends were cut back, 0 bases at V and 4 bases at J, with 16 bases in the middle. CDR1 and CDR2 (germline): MGHRA, YSYEKL. The chain's CDR3 is CASSQEGRGARGNTIYF. In DNA form, the CDR3 reads TGCGCCAGCAGCCAAGAAGGGCGGGGGGCGCGCGGAAACACCATATATTTT.

The gene calls are TRBV28 and TRBJ2-3; D might be TRBD1 (5 bases). This CDR3 contains 15 residues. Trimming stripped 8 bases from V and 0 bases from J, with 15 bases between. The germline gives CDR1 MDHEN, CDR2 SYDVKM. The CDR3 DNA follows: TGTGCCAGCTGGGGCCGAGTTATTAGCACAGATACGCAGTATTTT. Residues: CASWGRVISTDTQYF.

The CDR3 nucleotides are TGTGCCAGCAGTAAGATCACAGATACGCAGTATTTT. It encodes CASSKITDTQYF. The V gene is TRBV28, the J gene TRBJ2-3; the D is unclear. The CDR3 consists of 12 residues. Germline loops: CDR1 MDHEN, CDR2 SYDVKM. Trimming stripped 5 bases from V and 2 bases from J, with 5 bases between.

The gene calls are TRBV3-1 (or the pseudogene TRBV3-2) and TRBJ2-7; 12 bases fit TRBD2. The trim removed 6 bases at V and 6 bases at J, leaving 9 bases unmatched. This CDR3 has 15 residues. The germline gives CDR1 LGHDT, CDR2 YNNKEL (reference sequence). CDR3 in amino acids: CASRPRLAGDPEQYF. The CDR3 nucleotides are TGTGCCAGCAGACCCCGACTAGCGGGAGACCCCGAGCAGTACTTC.

Written as DNA, the CDR3 is TGTGCCAGCAGCTTACCCACTAGCGGGACAGAGACCCAGTACTTC. It is translated as CASSLPTSGTETQYF. This chain joins TRBV7-2 and TRBJ2-5, with 10 bases aligning to TRBD2. The length of the CDR3 is 15 residues. With V trimmed by 2 bases and J by 4 bases, 4 bases remained unmatched. Germline V CDR1 and CDR2: SGHTA, FQGNSA. Complete variable domain (other parts from reference TRBV7-2 and TRBJ2-5): GAGVSQSPSNKVTEKGKDVELRCDPISGHTALYWYRQSLGQGLEFLIYFQGNSAPDKSGLPSDRFSAERTGGSVSTLTIQRTQQEDSAVYLCASSLPTSGTETQYFGPGTRLLVL.

V usage is TRBV28 and J usage is TRBJ2-7; D remains ambiguous. CDR1 MDHEN and CDR2 SYDVKM come from the germline V gene. There are 13 residues in the CDR3. The V end lost 3 bases, the J end lost 1 base, and 7 bases lay between the germline ends. The CDR3 here is CASSLDPSYEQYF. The CDR3 nucleotides read TGTGCCAGCAGTTTGGACCCTTCCTACGAGCAGTACTTC. Filled out from reference TRBV28 and TRBJ2-7, the complete variable domain reads DVKVTQSSRYLVKRTGEKVFLECVQDMDHENMFWYRQDPGLGLRLIYFSYDVKMKEKGDIPEGYSVSREKKERFSLILESASTNQTSMYLCASSLDPSYEQYFGPGTRLTVT.

This chain joins TRBV28 and TRBJ1-1, with 11 bases matching TRBD1. This CDR3 is 16 amino acids long. The trim removed 6 bases at V and 2 bases at J, leaving 8 bases unmatched. Germline V gives CDR1 MDHEN, CDR2 SYDVKM. CDR3 sequence (DNA): TGTGCCAGCAGCTCTCCGGGACAGGGGGTTAACACTGAAGCTTTCTTT. Protein: CASSSPGQGVNTEAFF. The whole variable domain, remainder taken from reference TRBV28 and TRBJ1-1, is DVKVTQSSRYLVKRTGEKVFLECVQDMDHENMFWYRQDPGLGLRLIYFSYDVKMKEKGDIPEGYSVSREKKERFSLILESASTNQTSMYLCASSSPGQGVNTEAFFGQGTRLTVV.

J is TRBJ2-5 and V is TRBV18; a weak D match, TRBD1 (5 bases). The CDR3 has 14 residues. In germline, CDR1 is KGHSH, CDR2 LQKENI. V was trimmed by 6 bases and J by 4 bases, leaving 15 bases between them. The DNA for the CDR3 is TGTGCCAGCTCCTTAGGGGCGGAACGAGAGACCCAGTACTTC. It translates to CASSLGAERETQYF.

The chain joins TRBV2 to TRBJ2-5, with 8 bases that match TRBD1. The CDR3 has 14 amino acids. With V trimmed by 6 bases and J by 5 bases, 8 bases remained unmatched. The germline gives CDR1 SNHLY, CDR2 FYNNEI. CDR3 in amino acids: CASRLQGAEETQYF. The CDR3 coding sequence is TGTGCCAGCAGACTCCAGGGGGCAGAGGAGACCCAGTACTTC.

The chain joins TRBV4-3 to TRBJ2-1, with no clear D. The germline V gene has CDR1 LGHNA and CDR2 YSLEER. This CDR3 contains 15 residues. V lost 3 bases to trimming and J lost 2 bases, with 11 bases between them. DNA for the CDR3: TGCGCCAGCAGCCAGGATTTTTTAACCTACAATGAGCAGTTCTTC. It translates to CASSQDFLTYNEQFF.

This rearrangement joins TRBV3-1 (or the pseudogene TRBV3-2) to TRBJ2-3; TRBD2 matches at 14 bases. CDR1 is LGHDT and CDR2 is YNNKEL in the germline V gene (reference sequence). The V gene end was trimmed by 4 bases and the J gene end by 5 bases; junction bases not matched to a gene: 2. This CDR3 is 15 amino acids long. CDR3 DNA: TGTGCCAGCAGCCCCGGGACTAGCGGGAGAGATACGCAGTATTTT. Protein sequence: CASSPGTSGRDTQYF.

A few counts support this clone. The chain joins TRBV28 to TRBJ2-1; 7 bases line up with TRBD1. The CDR3 has 13 amino acids. In germline, CDR1 is MDHEN, CDR2 SYDVKM. V gave up 3 bases and J gave up 8 bases; unmatched junction bases: 4. The CDR3 reads CASSFEGADEQFF. CDR3 DNA sequence: TGTGCCAGCAGTTTTGAGGGGGCGGATGAGCAGTTCTTC.

V and J are TRBV28 and TRBJ2-3, with TRBD2 matching over 11 bases. The CDR3 covers 16 residues. After removal of 6 bases from V and 0 bases from J, the junction contained 5 bases not matched to a gene. From germline, CDR1 is MDHEN and CDR2 SYDVKM. CDR3 sequence reads: CASSPTSGGSTDTQYF. In nucleotides, the CDR3 is TGTGCCAGCAGCCCAACTAGCGGGGGAAGCACAGATACGCAGTATTTT.

The CDR3 DNA reads as TGTGCCAGCGGATACCCACGAGATACGCAGTATTTT. Its protein product is CASGYPRDTQYF. The chain carries TRBV7-2 and TRBJ2-3; D gene ambiguous. From germline, CDR1 is SGHTA and CDR2 FQGNSA. CDR3 length: 12 residues. V dropped 8 bases and J dropped 5 bases, with 11 bases sitting between them.

V and J are TRBV3-1 (or the pseudogene TRBV3-2) and TRBJ2-4, with no clear D. The CDR3 consists of 15 residues. V was trimmed by 3 bases and J by 0 bases, leaving 9 bases between them. Germline assignment: CDR1 LGHDT and CDR2 YNNKEL (reference sequence). The DNA of the CDR3 is TGTGCCAGCAGCCAGGATTGGGTAGCCAAAAACATTCAGTACTTC. Translation gives CASSQDWVAKNIQYF.

This chain links TRBV4-3 with TRBJ2-3; no definite D call. V was clipped by 0 bases and J by 2 bases, with 12 bases between them. The CDR3 runs to 16 residues. Germline assignment: CDR1 LGHNA and CDR2 YSLEER. CDR3 DNA sequence: TGCGCCAGCAGCCAAGATCCACAAGGGTACACAGATACGCAGTATTTT. Its translation is CASSQDPQGYTDTQYF.

This clone was detected only a few times. J is TRBJ2-7 and V is TRBV6-5; D remains ambiguous. V dropped 5 bases and J dropped 4 bases, with 12 bases sitting between them. From germline, CDR1 is MNHEY and CDR2 SVGAGI. This CDR3 is built from 13 residues. CDR3 amino acids: CASSKSILYEQYF. As DNA, the CDR3 is TGTGCCAGCAGTAAGAGCATCTTATACGAGCAGTACTTC.

This sequence joins TRBV18 and TRBJ2-4, with D maybe TRBD2 (6 bases). V dropped 2 bases and J dropped 8 bases, with 13 bases sitting between them. CDR1 and CDR2 from the germline V gene are KGHSH and LQKENI. The CDR3 loop spans 14 amino acids. CDR3 residues: CASSPNPEGDIQYF. The CDR3 DNA is TGTGCCAGCTCACCAAATCCGGAGGGAGACATTCAGTACTTC.

CDR3 in DNA: TGTGCCAGCAGCCCCACCCCTGCTAGCACAGATACGCAGTATTTT. Protein sequence: CASSPTPASTDTQYF. This sequence joins TRBV7-2 and TRBJ2-3; D uncertain. Trimming cost V 5 bases and J 0 bases, with 12 bases left between them. The CDR3 has 15 amino acids. Germline CDR1 and CDR2: SGHTA and FQGNSA.

This clone was counted once. The gene calls are TRBV4-2 and TRBJ2-1; D is unclear. Trimming left V 4 bases short and J 8 bases short, with 12 bases between. This CDR3 contains 13 residues. CDR1 is LGHNA and CDR2 is YNFKEQ in the germline V gene. The chain's CDR3 is CASSPLSVDEQFF. The CDR3, as DNA: TGTGCCAGCAGCCCCCTCTCCGTGGATGAGCAGTTCTTC.

This sequence joins TRBV7-2 and TRBJ2-1, with TRBD2 identical over 9 bases. J was trimmed by 3 bases and V by 6 bases; bases with no gene match: 6. Per germline, CDR1 SGHTA and CDR2 FQGNSA. The CDR3 is 15 amino acids. The CDR3 reads CASRGAGGFYNEQFF. Written as DNA, the CDR3 is TGTGCCAGCAGGGGAGCGGGAGGATTCTACAATGAGCAGTTCTTC.

V usage is TRBV9 and J usage is TRBJ2-1; D is unclear. Germline CDR1 SGDLS, CDR2 YYNGEE. CDR3 length: 15 amino acids. V lost 0 bases and J 0 bases, leaving 7 bases between the germline ends. The CDR3 here is CASSVGFDSYNEQFF. CDR3 coding DNA: TGTGCCAGCAGCGTAGGGTTCGACTCCTACAATGAGCAGTTCTTC.